A single sample is the source of the 12 T cell receptor beta chains below, sequenced in a study of T cells of healthy individuals. MiXCR, applied by TCRdb to the 5' RACE reads, yields one record per CDR3 protein. Counted here are tens of thousands of distinct CDR3 sequences, under 15% occurring once; the ten biggest clones make up more than 15%. These receptors came from a human donor in good health.

The CDR3 coding sequence is TGTGCCAGCAGCAAGAGGGGGGGGCTCTACGAGCAGTACTTC. Residues: CASSKRGGLYEQYF. V gene TRBV21-1 combines with J gene TRBJ2-7; the D call of TRBD1 is as the table states it, not checked on the DNA. TRBV21-1 counts as a pseudogene. The CDR3 length is 14 residues.

The table lists this clonotype with many counts. The chain recombines TRBV6-1 with TRBJ1-1, with D possibly matching TRBD1 (6 bases). The CDR3 loop spans 13 amino acids. Germline CDR1 MNHNS, CDR2 SASEGT. Trimming took 6 bases from V and 1 from J, leaving 9 bases between them. The CDR3 loop reads CASRRGTNTEAFF. CDR3 bases: TGTGCCAGCAGGAGGGGGACGAACACTGAAGCTTTCTTT.

This clonotype was observed at least ten times. This chain uses TRBV5-8 with TRBJ2-5, with TRBD2 matching over 10 bases. The V gene end was trimmed by 4 bases and the J gene end by 2 bases; junction bases not matched to a gene: 2. The CDR3 extends over 14 amino acids. Germline V gene sequence: CDR1 SGHTS, CDR2 YDEGEE. Here the CDR3 DNA reads TGTGCCAGCAGCCCTAGCGGGAGTCAAGAGACCCAGTACTTC. Its protein product is CASSPSGSQETQYF.

This clonotype was seen only a few times. V usage is TRBV11-2 and J usage is TRBJ2-2; 8 positions match TRBD1. With 5 bases clipped from V and 5 bases from J, the junction kept 7 bases outside the gene matches. The CDR3 contains 15 residues. Germline V gives CDR1 SGHAT, CDR2 FQNNGV. The CDR3 is CASSIRTGRTGELFF. The CDR3 bases are TGTGCCAGCAGCATCCGGACAGGGAGAACCGGGGAGCTGTTTTTT.

This clonotype was counted a few times. The chain has TRBV10-1 and TRBJ1-1, with 7 bases lining up with TRBD1. The CDR3 is made up of 13 amino acids. Trimming cost V 6 bases and J 4 bases; bases outside gene matches: 5. Germline V CDR1 and CDR2: WNHNN, SYGVQD (reference sequence). CDR3 loop: CASSVDRATEAFF. In nucleotides, the CDR3 is TGCGCCAGCAGCGTTGACAGGGCCACTGAAGCTTTCTTT.

This clonotype was counted a few times. This chain joins TRBV29-1 and TRBJ1-6; the D gene is possibly TRBD1 (5 bases). The V end lost 7 bases, the J end lost 5 bases, and 12 bases lay between the germline ends. CDR1 and CDR2 (germline): SQVTM, ANQGSEA. The CDR3 extends over 13 amino acids. CDR3 DNA: TGCAGCGCCGGTGGGGGGAATAATTCACCCCTCCACTTT. It codes for CSAGGGNNSPLHF. Full variable domain (missing parts from reference TRBV29-1 and TRBJ1-6): SAVISQKPSRDICQRGTSLTIQCQVDSQVTMMFWYRQQPGQSLTLIATANQGSEATYESGFVIDKFPISRPNLTFSTLTVSNMSPEDSSIYLCSAGGGNNSPLHFGNGTRLTVT.

This chain links TRBV2 with TRBJ2-7; D may be TRBD2 (6 bases). Germline V gene sequence: CDR1 SNHLY, CDR2 FYNNEI. CDR3 length equals 16 residues. Between the trimmed V and J ends, which lost 3 bases and 3 bases, there was a span of 18 bases. The CDR3 nucleotides read TGTGCCAGCAGTGAGGAGGGGTTGGGCCCTTTCTACGAGCAGTACTTC. Amino acid sequence: CASSEEGLGPFYEQYF.

This chain uses TRBV12-3 or TRBV12-4 with TRBJ1-1; 7 nucleotides match TRBD1. This CDR3 region has 13 residues. The junction had 6 bases not matched to a gene; V was cut back by 7 bases and J by 4 bases. CDR3 in DNA: TGTGCCAGCAATAAAAGGGGGCTCACTGAAGCTTTCTTT. Translation: CASNKRGLTEAFF.

The V gene is TRBV9, the J gene TRBJ1-2, with D hard to call. CDR1 SGDLS and CDR2 YYNGEE come from the germline V gene. The CDR3 has 15 amino acids. V was cut by 0 bases and J by 4 bases, with 13 bases left in between. The CDR3 here is CASSVGVMAIYGYTF. The CDR3 bases are TGTGCCAGCAGCGTAGGGGTTATGGCTATCTATGGCTACACCTTC.

This clonotype was picked up many times. The chain recombines TRBV20-1 with TRBJ1-4; D is unresolved. Trimming stripped 3 bases from V and 5 bases from J, with 10 bases between. CDR3 length: 13 residues. Germline V gene sequence: CDR1 DFQATT, CDR2 SNEGSKA (reference sequence). In DNA form, the CDR3 reads TGCAGTGCTAGCTCGGGGTCGAATGAAAAACTGTTTTTT. Translation: CSASSGSNEKLFF.

This clonotype was seen only a few times. The chain carries TRBV3-1 and TRBJ1-1; D is perhaps TRBD1 (6 bases). This CDR3 contains 15 residues. Trimming removed 4 bases at V and 0 bases at J, with 12 bases between. CDR1 LGHDT and CDR2 YNNKEL come from the germline V gene (reference sequence). CDR3 in DNA: TGTGCCAGCAGCCTCCAAGGGGGTTTGAACACTGAAGCTTTCTTT. The encoded protein is CASSLQGGLNTEAFF.

In its sample, this clonotype was seen many times. This chain connects TRBV11-3 to TRBJ2-7; a weak D match, TRBD2 (7 bases). The CDR3 runs to 14 residues. Per the germline V gene, CDR1 is SGHNT and CDR2 is YENEEA. Trimming removed 5 bases at V and 6 bases at J, with 17 bases between. The CDR3 reads CASSLGHGGSEQYF. As DNA, the CDR3 is TGTGCCAGCAGCCTGGGACACGGGGGGTCCGAGCAGTACTTC.